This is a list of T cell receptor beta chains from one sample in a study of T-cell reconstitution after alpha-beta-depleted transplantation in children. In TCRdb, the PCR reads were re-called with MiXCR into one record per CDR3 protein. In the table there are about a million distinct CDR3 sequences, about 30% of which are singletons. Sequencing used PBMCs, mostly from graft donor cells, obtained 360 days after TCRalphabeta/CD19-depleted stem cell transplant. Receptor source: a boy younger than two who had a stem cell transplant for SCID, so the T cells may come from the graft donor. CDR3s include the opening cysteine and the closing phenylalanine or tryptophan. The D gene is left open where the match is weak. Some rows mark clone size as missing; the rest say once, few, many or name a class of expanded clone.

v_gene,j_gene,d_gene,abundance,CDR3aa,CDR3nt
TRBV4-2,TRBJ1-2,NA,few,CASSQDRFWGLRYGYTF,TGTGCCAGCAGCCAAGATCGCTTCTGGGGGCTTCGCTATGGCTACACCTTC
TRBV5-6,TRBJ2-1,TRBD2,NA,CASSSLMSGGHNEQFF,TGTGCCAGCAGCTCCCTTATGAGCGGGGGACACAATGAGCAGTTCTTC
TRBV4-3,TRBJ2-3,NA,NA,CASSQRAEGTDTQYF,TGCGCCAGCAGCCAACGGGCCGAAGGGACAGATACGCAGTATTTT
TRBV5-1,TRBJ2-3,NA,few,CASSLVIDAPDTQYF,TGCGCCAGCAGCTTGGTTATCGACGCCCCAGATACGCAGTATTTT
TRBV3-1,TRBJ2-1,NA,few,CASSQEGFSYNEQFF,TGTGCCAGCAGCCAAGAGGGATTCTCATACAATGAGCAGTTCTTC
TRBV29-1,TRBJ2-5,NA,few,CSVEGGTGQTQYF,TGCAGCGTTGAGGGTGGGACCGGTCAGACCCAGTACTTC
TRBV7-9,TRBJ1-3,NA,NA,CASSRGAGGSGNTIYF,TGTGCCAGCAGCCGAGGAGCCGGCGGCTCTGGAAACACCATATATTTT
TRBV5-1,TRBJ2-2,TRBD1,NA,CASSFGDRAPGELFF,TGCGCCAGCAGCTTCGGGGACAGGGCCCCCGGGGAGCTGTTTTTT
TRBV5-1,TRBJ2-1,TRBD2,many,CASSHGGESVNEQFF,TGCGCCAGCAGTCACGGGGGGGAGTCAGTCAATGAGCAGTTCTTC
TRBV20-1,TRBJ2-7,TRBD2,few,CSASKTSGPYEQYF,TGCAGTGCTAGCAAGACTAGCGGACCTTACGAGCAGTACTTC
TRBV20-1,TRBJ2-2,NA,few,CSAEDQPNTGELFF,TGCAGTGCCGAAGACCAACCCAACACCGGGGAGCTGTTTTTT
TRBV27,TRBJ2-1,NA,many,CASSNVALTLALTGNEQFF,TGTGCCAGCAGCAACGTAGCGCTCACCCTGGCACTAACGGGTAATGAGCAGTTCTTC
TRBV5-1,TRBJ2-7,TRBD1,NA,CASSLVRGTGVYEQYF,TGCGCCAGCAGCTTAGTCCGAGGGACAGGTGTTTACGAGCAGTACTTC
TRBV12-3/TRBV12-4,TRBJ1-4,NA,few,CASRERGLTNEKLFF,TGTGCCAGCAGGGAACGTGGGCTGACTAATGAAAAACTGTTTTTT
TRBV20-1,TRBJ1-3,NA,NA,CSAGTLWNTIYF,TGCAGTGCTGGGACCCTGTGGAACACCATATATTTT
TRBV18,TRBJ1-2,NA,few,CASSLLGAVDLNYGYTF,TGTGCCAGCTCGCTGCTGGGGGCAGTCGACCTGAACTATGGCTACACCTTC
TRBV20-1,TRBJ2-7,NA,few,CSASLLGALRSYEQYF,TGCAGTGCTTCCCTGCTGGGGGCCCTCCGTTCCTACGAGCAGTACTTC
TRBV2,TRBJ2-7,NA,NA,CASSGGPKAYEQYF,TGTGCCAGCAGTGGAGGTCCAAAGGCCTACGAGCAGTACTTC
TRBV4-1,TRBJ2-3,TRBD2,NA,CASSQDYPGLAGDTQYF,TGCGCCAGCAGCCAAGATTATCCGGGACTAGCGGGGGATACGCAGTATTTT
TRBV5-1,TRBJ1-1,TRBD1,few,CASSTDRRGHTEAFF,TGCGCCAGCAGCACGGACAGGAGGGGTCACACTGAAGCTTTCTTT
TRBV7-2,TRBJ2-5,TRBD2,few,CASSFIAGDQETQYF,TGTGCCAGCAGCTTCATAGCGGGGGATCAAGAGACCCAGTACTTC
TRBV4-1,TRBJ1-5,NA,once,CASSQVLGDQPQHF,TGCGCCAGCAGCCAAGTCTTAGGGGATCAGCCCCAGCATTTT
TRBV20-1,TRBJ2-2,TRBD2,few,CSASRGDNTGELFF,TGCAGTGCTAGTCGGGGGGATAACACCGGGGAGCTGTTTTTT